This T cell receptor beta chain was found in a study of T cell clonality in common variable immunodeficiency. Study-level results: Fewer deletions and N-nucleotide insertions were reportedly seen in common variable immunodeficiency TCR beta sequences. TCRbeta clonality was increased in CVID versus healthy controls. The cause of increased CVID clonality remains unclear without subpopulation sequencing.

This clone was counted ten times or more. No antigen is known for it. The CDR3 end is not reached by the read, which stops 3 residues before it; the germline J gene fills it in. The protocol was immunoSEQ multiplex PCR, while the TCRdb copy is restricted to in-frame clones and leaves out a portion. The sample shows more than 20,000 clones, none of them appearing just once. Patients and controls were mostly of Caucasian heritage. The V gene end was trimmed by 5 bases and the J gene end by 4 bases; junction bases not matched to a gene: 6. This CDR3 region has 15 residues. Per germline, CDR1 SGHTA and CDR2 FQGNSA.

The specimen was peripheral blood mononuclear cells. The gene calls are TRBV7-2 and TRBJ2-3, with 10 bases matching TRBD2. The source of this sequence is a human donor with common variable immunodeficiency. CDR3 bases read: TGTGCCAGCAGCGTCACTAGCGGGGCCTCAGATACG. Residues: CASSVTSGASDT. The complete CDR3 sequence is CASSVTSGASDTQYF.